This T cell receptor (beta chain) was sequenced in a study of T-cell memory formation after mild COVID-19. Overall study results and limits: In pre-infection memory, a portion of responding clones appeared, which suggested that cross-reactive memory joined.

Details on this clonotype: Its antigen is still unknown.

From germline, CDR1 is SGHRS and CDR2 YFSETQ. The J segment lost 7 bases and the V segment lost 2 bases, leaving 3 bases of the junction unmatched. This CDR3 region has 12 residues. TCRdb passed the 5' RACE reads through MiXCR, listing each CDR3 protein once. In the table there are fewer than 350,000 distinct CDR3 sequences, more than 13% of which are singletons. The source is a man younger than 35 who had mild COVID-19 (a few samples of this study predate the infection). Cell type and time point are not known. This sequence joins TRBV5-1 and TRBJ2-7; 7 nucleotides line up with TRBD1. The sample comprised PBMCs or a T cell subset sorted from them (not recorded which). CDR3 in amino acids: CASSFTTGEQYF. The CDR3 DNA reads TGCGCCAGCAGCTTTACGACAGGGGAGCAGTACTTC.